Described below is a single TCR beta chain sequence and its context. The antigen remains undetermined. The data originate from a study of T cell responses to AZD1222 COVID-19 vaccine. Whole-study results and caveats: Sampling that yielded the repertoires occurred only after the peak T cell response. White British donors predominated, females outnumbered males, and clonal diversity was possibly underestimated.

V lost 4 bases to trimming and J lost 1 base, with 7 bases between them. This CDR3 is 13 amino acids long. CDR1 is KGHSH, CDR2 LQKENI, per germline. The repertoire was sequenced with immunoSEQ multiplex PCR; TCRdb's copy has only in-frame clones and lacks some. The sample shows some 130,000 clones, just under 95% of them seen only once. The chain has TRBV18 and TRBJ2-5; either TRBD1 or TRBD2 may supply D (5 bases each). The clonotype was recovered from an adult who received the AZD1222 COVID-19 vaccine. The sample was peripheral blood, taken 28 days after the second AZD1222 dose. The CDR3 protein is CASSQGTQETQYF. CDR3 bases: TGTGCCAGCTCACAGGGGACCCAAGAGACCCAGTACTTC.